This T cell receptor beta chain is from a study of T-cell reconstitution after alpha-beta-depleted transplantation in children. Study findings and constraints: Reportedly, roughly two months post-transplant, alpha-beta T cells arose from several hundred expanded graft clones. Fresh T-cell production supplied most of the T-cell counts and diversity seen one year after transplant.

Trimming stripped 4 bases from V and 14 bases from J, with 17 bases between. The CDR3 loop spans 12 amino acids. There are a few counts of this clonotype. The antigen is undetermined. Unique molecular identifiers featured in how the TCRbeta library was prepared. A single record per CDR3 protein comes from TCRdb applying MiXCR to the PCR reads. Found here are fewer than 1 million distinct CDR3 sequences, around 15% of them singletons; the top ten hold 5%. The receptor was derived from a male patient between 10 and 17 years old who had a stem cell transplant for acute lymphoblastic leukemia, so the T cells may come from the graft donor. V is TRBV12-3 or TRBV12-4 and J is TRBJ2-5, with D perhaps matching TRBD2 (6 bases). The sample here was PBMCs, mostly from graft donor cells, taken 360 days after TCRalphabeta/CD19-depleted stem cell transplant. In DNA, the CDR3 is TGTGCCAGCAGTTCCCGGGAGCCCGCAAAATACTTC. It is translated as CASSSREPAKYF.